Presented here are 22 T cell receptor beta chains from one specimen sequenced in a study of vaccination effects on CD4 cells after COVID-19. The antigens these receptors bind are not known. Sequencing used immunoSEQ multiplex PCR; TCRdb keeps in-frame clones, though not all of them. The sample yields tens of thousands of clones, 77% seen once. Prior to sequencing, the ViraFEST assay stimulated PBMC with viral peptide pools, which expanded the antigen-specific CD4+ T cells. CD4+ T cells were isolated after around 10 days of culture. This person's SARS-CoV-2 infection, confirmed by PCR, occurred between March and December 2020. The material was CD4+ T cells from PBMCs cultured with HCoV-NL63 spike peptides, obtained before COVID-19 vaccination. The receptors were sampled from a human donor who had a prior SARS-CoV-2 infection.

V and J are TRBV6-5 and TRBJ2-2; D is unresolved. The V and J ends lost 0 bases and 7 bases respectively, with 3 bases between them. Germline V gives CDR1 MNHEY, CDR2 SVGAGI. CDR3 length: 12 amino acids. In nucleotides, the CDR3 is TGTGCCAGCAGTTACTCGTACGGGGAGCTGTTTTTT. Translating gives CASSYSYGELFF.

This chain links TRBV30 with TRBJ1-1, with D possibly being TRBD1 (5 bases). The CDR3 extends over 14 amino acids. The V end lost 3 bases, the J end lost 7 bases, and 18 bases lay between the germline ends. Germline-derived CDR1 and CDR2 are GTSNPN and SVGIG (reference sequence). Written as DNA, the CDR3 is TGTGCCTGGAGCAACGGTCGCCCCCAGGGTGAAGCTTTCTTT. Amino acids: CAWSNGRPQGEAFF.

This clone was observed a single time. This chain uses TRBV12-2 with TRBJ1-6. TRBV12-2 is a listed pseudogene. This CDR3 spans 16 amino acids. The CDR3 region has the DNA TGTGCAAGTCGCCCCCGCGGGAGAGTTATAATTTCACCCCTCCACTTT. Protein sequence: CASRPRGRVIISPLHF.

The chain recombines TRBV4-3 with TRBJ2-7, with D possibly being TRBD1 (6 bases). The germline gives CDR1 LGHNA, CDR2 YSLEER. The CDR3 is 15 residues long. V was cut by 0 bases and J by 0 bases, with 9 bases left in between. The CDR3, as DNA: TGCGCCAGCAGCCAAGATGGGACACCCTCCTACGAGCAGTACTTC. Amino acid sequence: CASSQDGTPSYEQYF.

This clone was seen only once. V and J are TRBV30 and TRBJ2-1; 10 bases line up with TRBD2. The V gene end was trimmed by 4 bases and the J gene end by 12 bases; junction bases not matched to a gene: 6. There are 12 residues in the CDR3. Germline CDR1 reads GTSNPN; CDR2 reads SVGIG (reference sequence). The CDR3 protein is CAWTSGSSGQFF. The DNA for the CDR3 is TGTGCCTGGACTAGCGGGAGCAGCGGGCAGTTCTTC. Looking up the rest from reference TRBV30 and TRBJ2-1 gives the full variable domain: SQTIHQWPATLVQPVGSPLSLECTVEGTSNPNLYWYRQAAGRGLQLLFYSVGIGQISSEVPQNLSASRPQDRQFILSSKKLLLSDSGFYLCAWTSGSSGQFFGPGTRLTVL.

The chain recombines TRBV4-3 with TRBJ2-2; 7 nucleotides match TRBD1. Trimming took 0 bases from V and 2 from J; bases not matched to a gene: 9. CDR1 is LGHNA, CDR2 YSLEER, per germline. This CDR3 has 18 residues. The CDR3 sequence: CASSQEWTGTENTGELFF. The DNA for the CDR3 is TGCGCCAGCAGCCAAGAGTGGACCGGGACAGAAAACACCGGGGAGCTGTTTTTT.

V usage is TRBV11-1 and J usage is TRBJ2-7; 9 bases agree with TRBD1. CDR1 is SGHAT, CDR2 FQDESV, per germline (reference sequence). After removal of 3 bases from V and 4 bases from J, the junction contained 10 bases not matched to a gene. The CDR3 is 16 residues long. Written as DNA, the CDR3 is TGTGCCAGCAGCTTGGGGAGGACAGGGGATTTATACGAGCAGTACTTC. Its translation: CASSLGRTGDLYEQYF.

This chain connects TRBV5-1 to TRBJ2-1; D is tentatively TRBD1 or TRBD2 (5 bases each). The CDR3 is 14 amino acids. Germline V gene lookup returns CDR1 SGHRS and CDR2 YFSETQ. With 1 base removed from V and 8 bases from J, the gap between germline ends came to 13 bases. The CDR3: CASSLRLGRDEQFF. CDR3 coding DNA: TGCGCCAGCAGCTTGCGTTTGGGACGCGATGAGCAGTTCTTC.

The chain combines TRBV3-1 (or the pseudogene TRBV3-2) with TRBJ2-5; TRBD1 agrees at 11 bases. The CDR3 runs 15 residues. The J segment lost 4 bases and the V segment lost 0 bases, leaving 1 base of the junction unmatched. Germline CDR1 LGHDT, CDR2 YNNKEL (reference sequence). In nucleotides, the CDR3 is TGTGCCAGCAGCCAAGAGGACAGGGGGCGAGAGACCCAGTACTTC. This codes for CASSQEDRGRETQYF.

The CDR3 protein is CASSWHTEAFF. As DNA, the CDR3 is TGTGCCAGCAGCTGGCACACTGAAGCTTTCTTT. V and J are TRBV5-6 and TRBJ1-1; no reliable D call. Germline CDR1 is SGHDT and CDR2 is YYEEEE. CDR3 length equals 11 residues. Trimming removed 3 bases from V and 3 bases from J, with 3 bases in between. The complete variable domain, with remaining parts taken from reference TRBV5-6 and TRBJ1-1, reads DAGVTQSPTHLIKTRGQQVTLRCSPKSGHDTVSWYQQALGQGPQFIFQYYEEEERQRGNFPDRFSGHQFPNYSSELNVNALLLGDSALYLCASSWHTEAFFGQGTRLTVV.

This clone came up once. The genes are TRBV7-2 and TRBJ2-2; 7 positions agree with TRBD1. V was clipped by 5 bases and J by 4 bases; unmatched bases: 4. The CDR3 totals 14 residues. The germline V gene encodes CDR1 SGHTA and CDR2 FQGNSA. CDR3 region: CASSPRQGTGELFF. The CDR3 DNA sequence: TGTGCCAGCAGCCCGAGACAGGGCACCGGGGAGCTGTTTTTT.

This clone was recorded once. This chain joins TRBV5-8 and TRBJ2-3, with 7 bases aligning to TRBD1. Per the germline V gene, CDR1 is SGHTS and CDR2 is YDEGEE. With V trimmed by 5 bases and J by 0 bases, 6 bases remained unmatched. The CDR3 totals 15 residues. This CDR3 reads CASSIEGASTDTQYF. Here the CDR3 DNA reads TGTGCCAGCAGTATCGAGGGGGCTAGCACAGATACGCAGTATTTT. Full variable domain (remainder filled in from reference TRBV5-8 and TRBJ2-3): EAGVTQSPTHLIKTRGQQATLRCSPISGHTSVYWYQQALGLGLQFLLWYDEGEERNRGNFPPRFSGRQFPNYSSELNVNALELEDSALYLCASSIEGASTDTQYFGPGTRLTVL.

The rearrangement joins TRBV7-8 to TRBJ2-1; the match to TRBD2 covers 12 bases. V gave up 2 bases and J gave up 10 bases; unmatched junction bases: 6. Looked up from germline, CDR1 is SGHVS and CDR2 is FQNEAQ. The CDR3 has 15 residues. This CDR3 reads CASSLRLAGEAEQFF. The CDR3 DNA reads TGTGCCAGCAGCTTAAGACTAGCGGGAGAGGCCGAGCAGTTCTTC.

Written as DNA, the CDR3 is TGTGCCAGTAGTATTTTGGACAGGGGGCGCCGAAACACCATATATTTT. This codes for CASSILDRGRRNTIYF. The V gene is TRBV19, the J gene TRBJ1-3, with 11 bases aligning to TRBD1. This CDR3 has 16 residues. Germline V gene sequence: CDR1 LNHDA, CDR2 SQIVND (reference sequence). After removal of 3 bases from V and 5 bases from J, the junction contained 6 bases not matched to a gene.

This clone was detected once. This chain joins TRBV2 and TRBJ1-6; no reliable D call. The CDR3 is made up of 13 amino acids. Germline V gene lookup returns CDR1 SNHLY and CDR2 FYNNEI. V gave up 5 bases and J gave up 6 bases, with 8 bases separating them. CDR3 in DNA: TGTGCCAGCAGTCGGACGGGTAATTCACCCCTCCACTTT. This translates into CASSRTGNSPLHF.

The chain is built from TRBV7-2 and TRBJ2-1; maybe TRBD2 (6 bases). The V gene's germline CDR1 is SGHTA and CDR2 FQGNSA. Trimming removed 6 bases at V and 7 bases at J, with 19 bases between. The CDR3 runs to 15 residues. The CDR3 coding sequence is TGTGCCAGCAGGATGGGGGGACTTGAGAGGAATGAGCAGTTCTTC. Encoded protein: CASRMGGLERNEQFF.

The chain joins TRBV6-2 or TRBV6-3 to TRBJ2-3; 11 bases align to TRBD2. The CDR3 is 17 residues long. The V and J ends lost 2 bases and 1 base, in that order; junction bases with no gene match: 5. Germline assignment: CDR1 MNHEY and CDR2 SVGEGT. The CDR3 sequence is CASSYGIAGGGTDTQYF. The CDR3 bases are TGTGCCAGCAGTTACGGTATAGCGGGAGGGGGCACAGATACGCAGTATTTT.

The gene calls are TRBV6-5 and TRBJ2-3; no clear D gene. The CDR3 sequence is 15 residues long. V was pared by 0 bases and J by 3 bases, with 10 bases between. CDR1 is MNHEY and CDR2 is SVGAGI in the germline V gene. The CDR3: CASSYSIWRTDTQYF. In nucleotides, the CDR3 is TGTGCCAGCAGTTACTCGATTTGGCGGACAGATACGCAGTATTTT.

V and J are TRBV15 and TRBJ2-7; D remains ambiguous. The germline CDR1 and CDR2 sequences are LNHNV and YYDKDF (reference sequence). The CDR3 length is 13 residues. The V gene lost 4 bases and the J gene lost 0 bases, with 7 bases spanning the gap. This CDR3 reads CATSIGHSYEQYF. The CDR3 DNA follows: TGTGCCACCAGCATAGGGCACTCCTACGAGCAGTACTTC.

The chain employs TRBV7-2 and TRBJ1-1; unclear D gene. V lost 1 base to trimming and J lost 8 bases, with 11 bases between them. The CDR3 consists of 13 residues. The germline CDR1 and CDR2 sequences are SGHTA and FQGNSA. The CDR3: CASSLGSAREAFF. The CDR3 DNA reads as TGTGCCAGCAGCTTAGGGAGCGCGAGGGAAGCTTTCTTT.

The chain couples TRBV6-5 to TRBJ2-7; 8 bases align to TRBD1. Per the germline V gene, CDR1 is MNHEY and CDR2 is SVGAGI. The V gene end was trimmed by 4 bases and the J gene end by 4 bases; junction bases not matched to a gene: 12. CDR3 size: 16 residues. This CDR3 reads CASSLDRATTFYEQYF. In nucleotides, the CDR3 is TGTGCCAGCAGTTTGGACAGGGCCACCACGTTTTACGAGCAGTACTTC.

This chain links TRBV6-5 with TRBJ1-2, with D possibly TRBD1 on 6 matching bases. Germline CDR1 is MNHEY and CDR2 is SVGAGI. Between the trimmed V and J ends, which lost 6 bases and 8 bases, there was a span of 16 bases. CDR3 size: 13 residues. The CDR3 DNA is TGTGCCAGCAGAGCATACAGGGTCGGCGGCTACACCTTC. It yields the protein CASRAYRVGGYTF.